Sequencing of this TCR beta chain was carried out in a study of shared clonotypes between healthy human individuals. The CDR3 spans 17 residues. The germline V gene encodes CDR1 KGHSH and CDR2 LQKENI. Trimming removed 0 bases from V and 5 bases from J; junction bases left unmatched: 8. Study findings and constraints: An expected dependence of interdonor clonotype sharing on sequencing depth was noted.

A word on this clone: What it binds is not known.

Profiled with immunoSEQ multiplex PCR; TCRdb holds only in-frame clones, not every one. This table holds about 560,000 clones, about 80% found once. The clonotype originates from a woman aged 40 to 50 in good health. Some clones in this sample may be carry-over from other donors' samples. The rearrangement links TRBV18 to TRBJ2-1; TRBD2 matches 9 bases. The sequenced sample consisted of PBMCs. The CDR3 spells CASSPPPFTSGHNEQFF. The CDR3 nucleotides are TGTGCCAGCTCACCACCACCTTTCACTAGCGGGCACAATGAGCAGTTCTTC. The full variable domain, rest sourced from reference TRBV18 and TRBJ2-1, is NAGVMQNPRHLVRRRGQEARLRCSPMKGHSHVYWYRQLPEEGLKFMVYLQKENIIDESGMPKERFSAEFPKEGPSILRIQQVVRGDSAAYFCASSPPPFTSGHNEQFFGPGTRLTVL.